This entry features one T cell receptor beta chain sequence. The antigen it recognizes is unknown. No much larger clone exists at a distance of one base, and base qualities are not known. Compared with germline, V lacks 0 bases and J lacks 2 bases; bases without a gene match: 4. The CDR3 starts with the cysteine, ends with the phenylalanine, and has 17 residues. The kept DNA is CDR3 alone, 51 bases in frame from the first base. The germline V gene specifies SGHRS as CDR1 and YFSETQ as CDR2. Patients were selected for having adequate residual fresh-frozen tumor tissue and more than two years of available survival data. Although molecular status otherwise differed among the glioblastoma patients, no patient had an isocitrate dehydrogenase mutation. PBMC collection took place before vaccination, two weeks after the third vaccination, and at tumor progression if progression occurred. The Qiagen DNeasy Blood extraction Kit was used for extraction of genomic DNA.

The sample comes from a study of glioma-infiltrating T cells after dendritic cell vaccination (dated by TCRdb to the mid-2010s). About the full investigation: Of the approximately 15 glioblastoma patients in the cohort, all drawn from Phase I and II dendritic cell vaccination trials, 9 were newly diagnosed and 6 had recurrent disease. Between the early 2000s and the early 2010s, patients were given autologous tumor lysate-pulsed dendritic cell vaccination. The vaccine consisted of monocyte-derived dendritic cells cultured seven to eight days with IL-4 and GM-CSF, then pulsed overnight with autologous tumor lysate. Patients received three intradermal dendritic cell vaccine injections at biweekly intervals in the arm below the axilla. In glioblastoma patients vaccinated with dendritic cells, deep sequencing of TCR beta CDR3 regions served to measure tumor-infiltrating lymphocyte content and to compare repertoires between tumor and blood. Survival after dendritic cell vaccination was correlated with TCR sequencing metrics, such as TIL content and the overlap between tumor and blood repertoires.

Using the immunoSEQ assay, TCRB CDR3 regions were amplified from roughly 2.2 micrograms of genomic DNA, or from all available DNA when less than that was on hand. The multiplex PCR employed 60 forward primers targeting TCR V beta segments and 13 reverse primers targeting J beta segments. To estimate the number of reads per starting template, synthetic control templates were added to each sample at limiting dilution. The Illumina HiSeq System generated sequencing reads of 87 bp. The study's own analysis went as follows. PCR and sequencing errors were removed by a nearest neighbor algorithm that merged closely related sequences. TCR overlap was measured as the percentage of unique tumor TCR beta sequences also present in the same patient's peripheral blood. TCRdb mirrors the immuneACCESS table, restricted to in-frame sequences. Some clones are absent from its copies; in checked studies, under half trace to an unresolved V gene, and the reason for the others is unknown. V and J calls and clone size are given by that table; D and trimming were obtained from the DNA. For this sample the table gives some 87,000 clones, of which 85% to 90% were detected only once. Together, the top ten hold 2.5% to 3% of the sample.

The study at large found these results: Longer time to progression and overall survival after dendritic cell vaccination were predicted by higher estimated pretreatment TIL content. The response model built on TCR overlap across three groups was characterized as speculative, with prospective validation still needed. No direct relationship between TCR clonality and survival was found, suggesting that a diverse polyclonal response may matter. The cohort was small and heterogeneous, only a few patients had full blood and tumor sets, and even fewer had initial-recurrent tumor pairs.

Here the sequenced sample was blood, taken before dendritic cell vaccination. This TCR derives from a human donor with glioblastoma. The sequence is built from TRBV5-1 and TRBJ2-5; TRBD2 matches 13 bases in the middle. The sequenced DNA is TGCGCCAGCAGCTTGGGGGGACTAGCGGGGATGCAAGAGACCCAGTACTTC. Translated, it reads CASSLGGLAGMQETQYF.